The 9 T cell receptor beta chains in this list originate from one sample, sequenced in a study of CD8 T cells in Susac syndrome. Random hexamers were used to reverse transcribe about 0.5 to 1 ug of RNA. TCRdb re-called the immunoSEQ multiplex PCR reads through MiXCR, storing one row per CDR3 protein. The sample shows around 200,000 distinct CDR3 sequences, around 95% of them seen only once. Sequenced material: CD8+ T cells from PBMCs. Receptors originate from a human donor with Susac syndrome.

The chain combines TRBV6-2 or TRBV6-3 with TRBJ2-7, with TRBD1 matching over 9 bases. The CDR3 is made up of 12 amino acids. From germline, CDR1 is MNHEY and CDR2 SVGEGT. V trimming: 7 bases; J trimming: 3 bases; junction bases outside the gene matches: 1. CDR3 DNA: TGTGCCAGCACGGGACAGGGCTACGAGCAGTACTTC. Amino acid sequence: CASTGQGYEQYF.

This clonotype was recorded once. The gene calls are TRBV7-2 and TRBJ2-7; 8 nucleotides match TRBD1. The CDR3 is 14 amino acids. The V gene end was trimmed by 3 bases and the J gene end by 4 bases; junction bases not matched to a gene: 5. The germline gives CDR1 SGHTA, CDR2 FQGNSA. Here the CDR3 reads CASSFTGGRYEQYF. In nucleotides, the CDR3 is TGTGCCAGCAGCTTCACAGGGGGTCGGTACGAGCAGTACTTC.

This clonotype was seen once. The CDR3 DNA reads as TGTGCCAGCAGCGCCAGCTCGAACAGGGCCACGCAGTATTTT. Its protein is CASSASSNRATQYF. The chain links TRBV9 to TRBJ2-3; D is perhaps TRBD1 (6 bases). The CDR3 runs 14 residues. Trimming pared 3 bases from V and 9 bases from J, leaving 17 bases between. Germline-derived CDR1 and CDR2 are SGDLS and YYNGEE.

In DNA, the CDR3 is TGTGCCTGGAGTGTCAAGACTAGCGGGGGTGATGAGCAGTTCTTC. This translates into CAWSVKTSGGDEQFF. V and J are TRBV30 and TRBJ2-1; 12 nucleotides agree with TRBD2. CDR3 length equals 15 residues. Germline CDR1 reads GTSNPN; CDR2 reads SVGIG (reference sequence). With V trimmed by 0 bases and J by 8 bases, 5 bases remained unmatched.

The chain is built from TRBV12-3 or TRBV12-4 and TRBJ1-4, with D tentatively TRBD1 (5 bases). CDR3 length: 13 amino acids. V was pared by 6 bases and J by 8 bases, with 13 bases between. CDR3: CASRATAWEKLFF. DNA of the CDR3: TGTGCCAGCAGGGCGACAGCGTGGGAAAAACTGTTTTTT.

V usage is TRBV11-2 and J usage is TRBJ1-1; D gene unclear. V lost 5 bases and J lost 0, with 13 bases in between. This CDR3 region has 15 residues. Looked up from germline, CDR1 is SGHAT and CDR2 is FQNNGV. CDR3 nucleotides: TGTGCCAGCAGCCTTCTAGCTAATTTGAACACTGAAGCTTTCTTT. Translating it yields CASSLLANLNTEAFF.

The rearrangement links TRBV4-1 to TRBJ2-7; the D gene is possibly TRBD2 (6 bases). CDR1 and CDR2 (germline): MGHRA, YSYEKL. This CDR3 spans 15 amino acids. Trimming pared 1 base from V and 2 bases from J, leaving 12 bases between. The CDR3 protein is CASSQGAGRAYEQYF. Here the CDR3 DNA reads TGCGCCAGCAGCCAAGGAGCGGGCCGGGCCTACGAGCAGTACTTC.

This sequence joins TRBV27 and TRBJ2-7; TRBD1 might be the D (6 bases). CDR1 and CDR2 from the germline V gene are MNHEY and SMNVEV (reference sequence). The CDR3 runs 16 residues. Trimming left V 5 bases short and J 4 bases short, with 21 bases between. CDR3 sequence reads: CASSQTRTYREYEQYF. The CDR3 DNA reads TGTGCCAGCAGTCAAACCAGGACATACAGGGAGTACGAGCAGTACTTC.

The J gene is TRBJ1-1, the V gene TRBV12-3 or TRBV12-4; D perhaps matches TRBD1 (6 bases). The CDR3 consists of 16 residues. The V and J ends lost 4 bases and 1 base respectively, with 16 bases between them. The CDR3 DNA follows: TGTGCCAGCAGTTCCCCACTGGACAGTGGGAACACTGAAGCTTTCTTT. The encoded protein is CASSSPLDSGNTEAFF.